This TCR beta chain was recorded in a study of cytomegalovirus exposure and HLA in healthy donors. General observations from the study: Cytomegalovirus-associated TCR beta chains were listed, numbering some 170. In vitro checks showed that a few CMV-associated chains really do target CMV antigens. The TCR clusters that emerged in the first cohort tended, a later analysis found, to co-occur in the 120 or so validation repertoires.

Of note for this clone: The antigen remains undetermined.

This CDR3 region has 12 residues. Trimming took 3 bases from V and 3 from J, leaving 8 bases between them. Germline-derived CDR1 and CDR2 are SQVTM and ANQGSEA. Here immunoSEQ multiplex PCR was the method, and the copy in TCRdb shows in-frame clones only, minus some. The repertoire holds more than 110,000 clones, with 80% to 90% as singletons. Sequenced: PBMCs. The origin of this receptor is a woman in her 30s in good health and CMV-seronegative. The rearrangement joins TRBV29-1 to TRBJ1-1; D may be TRBD1 (6 bases). CDR3 nucleotide sequence: TGCAGCGTTGACAGGGGAGACACTGAAGCTTTCTTT. It specifies CSVDRGDTEAFF.